The rows below give T cell receptor beta chains drawn from one sample of a study of chemoradiotherapy in HPV16-positive cancers. TCRdb's table, derived via immunoSEQ multiplex PCR, lists solely in-frame clones and lacks some. The sample has 3,000 to 4,500 clones; around 94% are singletons. The sample here was taken from a patient who underwent chemoradiotherapy. These TCRs come from a human donor with HPV-associated anogenital cancer. CDR3s include the opening cysteine and the closing phenylalanine or tryptophan. D genes are given only for firm matches. Only part of the rows carry a size: once, few, many, or a class if the clone is expanded.

size,J,D,V,DNA,CDR3
-,TRBJ2-1,-,TRBV19,TGTGCCAGTAGTATAGAAGGTTACAATGAGCAGTTCTTC,CASSIEGYNEQFF
-,TRBJ2-5,-,TRBV7-7,TGTGCCAGCAGCTTAAATCCTAGCTCCCAAGAGACCCAGTACTTC,CASSLNPSSQETQYF
once,TRBJ1-2,TRBD1,TRBV29-1,TGCAGCGTTGAAGATAGGACAGGAAGTACTATTGGCTACACCTTC,CSVEDRTGSTIGYTF
-,TRBJ2-5,TRBD1,TRBV19,TGTGCCAGTAAGGGCAGGGGGCAAGAGACCCAGTACTTC,CASKGRGQETQYF
-,TRBJ1-6,-,TRBV6-1,TGTGCCAGCAGTGAATTACCCCCTAACCATAATTCACCCCTCCACTTT,CASSELPPNHNSPLHF
once,TRBJ2-1,-,TRBV29-1,TGCAGCGTTGATGGGGCGTACAATGAGCAGTTCTTC,CSVDGAYNEQFF
once,TRBJ1-1,-,TRBV5-1,TGCGCCAGCAGCTTGGCGGGTATGAACACTGAAGCTTTCTTT,CASSLAGMNTEAFF
once,TRBJ2-5,TRBD2,TRBV2,TGTGCCAGCAGTGAAAGTACTAGCGGGAGACGACAAGAGACCCAGTACTTC,CASSESTSGRRQETQYF
-,TRBJ2-7,TRBD1,TRBV5-1,TGCGCCAGCGCAGGGGGAGTGGACGAGCAGTACTTC,CASAGGVDEQYF
-,TRBJ2-7,TRBD2,TRBV6-6,TGTGCCAGCACCTCTTTGGGTGGGAGCGGGGGAAACGAGCAGTACTTC,CASTSLGGSGGNEQYF
-,TRBJ1-1,TRBD1,TRBV29-1,TGCAGCGCACGACAGGGCGCGAACACTGAAGCTTTCTTT,CSARQGANTEAFF
-,TRBJ2-7,-,TRBV7-9,TGTGCCAGCAGCTTAAGCCAAACTAGCTCCCACGAGCAGTACTTC,CASSLSQTSSHEQYF
-,TRBJ1-2,-,TRBV7-9,TGTGCCAGCAGCCCGAAAACAGGGTCCTATGGCTACACCTTC,CASSPKTGSYGYTF
-,TRBJ2-3,-,TRBV29-1,TGCAGCGGGGTCGGGGGCACAGATACGCAGTATTTT,CSGVGGTDTQYF
-,TRBJ2-7,-,TRBV25-1,TGTGCCAGCACCTCGGCTTCCTACGAGCAGTACTTC,CASTSASYEQYF
-,TRBJ2-1,-,TRBV19,TGTGCCAGTAGTAATCAAGGACTAGAGCAGTTCTTC,CASSNQGLEQFF
-,TRBJ2-1,TRBD1,TRBV5-1,TGCGCCAGCAGCTCGCGGACAGGGGGCCTCGGTCTTGAGCAGTTCTTC,CASSSRTGGLGLEQFF
-,TRBJ2-5,TRBD2,TRBV27,TGTGCCAGCAGCCCTGGACTAGCGGGAGGGGGAGGGACCCAGTACTTC,CASSPGLAGGGGTQYF